These 13 T cell receptor beta chains were sequenced from one sample in a study of persistence of HIV-infected CD4 T cells. No antigen is known for these receptors. Lysates of CMV-infected fibroblasts at 10 ug/mL stimulated these cells. Responding CD4+ T cells were sorted by upregulation of both CD40 ligand and CD69. This was the immunoSEQ version 4 assay in survey mode. Sequenced by immunoSEQ multiplex PCR; TCRdb stores in-frame clones only, minus some. The table lists roughly 20,000 clones, roughly two thirds of them singletons. This specimen was CD4+ T cells sorted from PBMCs after roughly 18-hour stimulation, taken from a patient who received antiretroviral therapy. These receptors were collected from an adult woman with HIV who was CMV-seropositive.

The rearrangement links TRBV2 to TRBJ1-1; no clear D. Germline CDR1 and CDR2: SNHLY and FYNNEI. Deletions cut 0 bases from V and 5 bases from J, with 7 bases between. The CDR3 length is 13 residues. CDR3 in DNA: TGTGCCAGCAGTGAAGCGTTCAAGACTGAAGCTTTCTTT. Protein sequence: CASSEAFKTEAFF.

The sample holds a few counts of this clone. The chain is built from TRBV19 and TRBJ2-1, with unresolved D. CDR3 size: 13 residues. The germline gives CDR1 LNHDA, CDR2 SQIVND (reference sequence). V lost 3 bases and J 5 bases, leaving 8 bases between the germline ends. CDR3 sequence (DNA): TGTGCCAGTAGTATGAACAGAAACAATGAGCAGTTCTTC. It encodes CASSMNRNNEQFF.

CDR3 sequence: CASSYRVGDGYTF. CDR3 DNA: TGTGCCAGCAGCTACAGGGTGGGGGATGGCTACACCTTC. V gene TRBV5-4 combines with J gene TRBJ1-2; D may be TRBD1 (6 bases). This CDR3 has 13 residues. Trimming removed 3 bases at V and 6 bases at J, with 12 bases between. The germline gives CDR1 SGHNT, CDR2 YYREEE (reference sequence).

The chain employs TRBV6-2 or TRBV6-3 and TRBJ1-5; possibly TRBD1 for D (5 bases). Trimming removed 2 bases at V and 6 bases at J, with 17 bases between. The CDR3 loop spans 16 amino acids. The germline V gene encodes CDR1 MNHEY and CDR2 SVGEGT. The CDR3 here is CASSYHGLWGGQPQHF. The CDR3 nucleotides are TGTGCCAGCAGTTACCACGGACTTTGGGGCGGTCAGCCCCAGCATTTT.

The V and J genes are TRBV5-1 and TRBJ2-3, with 8 positions matching TRBD1. The CDR3 spans 16 residues. Looked up from germline, CDR1 is SGHRS and CDR2 is YFSETQ. After removal of 0 bases from V and 2 bases from J, the junction contained 5 bases not matched to a gene. The CDR3 loop is CASSLAGGRHTDTQYF. CDR3 nucleotides: TGCGCCAGCAGCTTGGCAGGGGGCCGACACACAGATACGCAGTATTTT.

This clone was detected once. The gene calls are TRBV5-1 and TRBJ2-3, with TRBD2 matching 8 bases. CDR3 length equals 15 residues. V was clipped by 1 base and J by 4 bases; unmatched bases: 5. Germline CDR1 reads SGHRS; CDR2 reads YFSETQ. For the CDR3, the DNA is TGCGCCAGCAGCTTGTCCCGGGGGGGGTCAGATACGCAGTATTTT. Residues: CASSLSRGGSDTQYF.

The V call is TRBV30, the J call TRBJ1-1, with D possibly being TRBD1 (6 bases). CDR1 and CDR2 from the germline V gene are GTSNPN and SVGIG (reference sequence). The CDR3 loop spans 12 amino acids. CDR3 coding DNA: TGTGGAGGGCGGACGGGGGCCACTGAAGCTTTCTTT. As protein: CGGRTGATEAFF.

The chain carries TRBV7-9 and TRBJ1-2; 7 bases are shared with TRBD1. Germline values: CDR1 SEHNR, CDR2 FQNEAQ (reference sequence). V lost 3 bases, J lost 6 bases, and 4 bases stayed unmatched. This CDR3 comprises 13 residues. In DNA form, the CDR3 reads TGTGCCAGCAGCTTGGAGGGGGCACATGGCTACACCTTC. Protein sequence: CASSLEGAHGYTF.

In DNA, the CDR3 is TGTGCCAGCAGTGAAGCGTTGGGGGGCTATAATTCACCCCTCCACTTT. Amino acids: CASSEALGGYNSPLHF. J is TRBJ1-6 and V is TRBV6-1; tentatively, D is TRBD1 (5 bases). Deletions cut 0 bases from V and 3 bases from J, with 9 bases between. The CDR3 loop spans 16 amino acids. From germline, CDR1 is MNHNS and CDR2 SASEGT.

A few counts support this clone. V gene TRBV19 combines with J gene TRBJ1-2; perhaps TRBD1 as D (6 bases). Germline V CDR1 and CDR2: LNHDA, SQIVND (reference sequence). V was shortened by 6 bases and J by 4 bases, with 21 bases between the two germline ends. The CDR3 loop spans 16 amino acids. CDR3 bases: TGTGCCAGTAGCATAAACAGGAATCAAGGGGGCTATGGCTACACCTTC. As protein: CASSINRNQGGYGYTF.

V gene TRBV5-4 combines with J gene TRBJ2-3, with 10 bases that match TRBD2. V lost 4 bases to trimming and J lost 2 bases; unmatched junction nucleotides: 4. The germline gives CDR1 SGHNT, CDR2 YYREEE (reference sequence). This CDR3 spans 15 amino acids. The chain's CDR3 is CASSDSGGHTDTQYF. In nucleotides, the CDR3 is TGTGCCAGCAGCGATAGCGGGGGGCACACAGATACGCAGTATTTT.

This chain connects TRBV19 to TRBJ1-2; unclear D gene. The CDR3 is 14 amino acids. V lost 2 bases, J lost 4 bases, and 11 bases lay in between. CDR1 LNHDA and CDR2 SQIVND come from the germline V gene (reference sequence). In DNA form, the CDR3 reads TGTGCCAGTAGTATAATGGGCGGTCCCTATGGCTACACCTTC. Translated: CASSIMGGPYGYTF.

This chain connects TRBV10-1 to TRBJ2-2, with a tentative D call TRBD2 (5 bases). This CDR3 is built from 15 residues. CDR1 WNHNN and CDR2 SYGVQD come from the germline V gene (reference sequence). Trimming left V 0 bases short and J 1 base short, with 6 bases between. CDR3 amino acids: CASSESAGNTGELFF. Here the CDR3 DNA reads TGCGCCAGCAGTGAGTCGGCGGGGAACACCGGGGAGCTGTTTTTT.